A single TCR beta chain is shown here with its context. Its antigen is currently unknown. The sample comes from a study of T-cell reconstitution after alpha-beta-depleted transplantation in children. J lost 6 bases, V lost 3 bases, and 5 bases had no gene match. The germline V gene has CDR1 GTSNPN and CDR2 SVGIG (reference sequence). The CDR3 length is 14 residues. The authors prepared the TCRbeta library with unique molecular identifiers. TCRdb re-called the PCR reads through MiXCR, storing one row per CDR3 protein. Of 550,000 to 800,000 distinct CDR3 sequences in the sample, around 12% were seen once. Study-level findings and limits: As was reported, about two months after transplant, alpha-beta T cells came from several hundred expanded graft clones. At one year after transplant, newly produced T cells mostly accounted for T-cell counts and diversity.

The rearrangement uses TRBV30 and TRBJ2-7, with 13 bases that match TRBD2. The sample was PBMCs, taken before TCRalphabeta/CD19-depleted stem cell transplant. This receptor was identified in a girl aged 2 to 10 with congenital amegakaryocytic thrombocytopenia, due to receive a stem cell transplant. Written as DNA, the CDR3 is TGTGCCTGGAGGCCGGGACTAGCGGGACTCGAGCAGTACTTC. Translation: CAWRPGLAGLEQYF.